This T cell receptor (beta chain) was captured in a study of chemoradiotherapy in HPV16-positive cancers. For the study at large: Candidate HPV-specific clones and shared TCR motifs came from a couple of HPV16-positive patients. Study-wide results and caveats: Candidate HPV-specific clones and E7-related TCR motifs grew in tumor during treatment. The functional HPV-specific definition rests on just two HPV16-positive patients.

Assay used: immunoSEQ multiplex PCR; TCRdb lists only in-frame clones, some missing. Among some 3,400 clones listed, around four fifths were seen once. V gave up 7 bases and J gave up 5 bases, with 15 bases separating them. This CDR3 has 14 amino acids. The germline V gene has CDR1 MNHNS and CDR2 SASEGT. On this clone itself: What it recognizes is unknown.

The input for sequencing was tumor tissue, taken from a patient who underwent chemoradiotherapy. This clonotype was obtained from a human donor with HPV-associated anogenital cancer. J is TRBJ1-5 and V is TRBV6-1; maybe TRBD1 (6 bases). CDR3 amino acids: CASTQGGGYQPQHF. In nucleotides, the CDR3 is TGTGCCAGCACCCAAGGCGGGGGCTATCAGCCCCAGCATTTT.